This T cell receptor (beta chain) derives from a study of metastatic and nonmetastatic thyroid tumors. Study-level points and caveats: The study reportedly found significantly higher TCR beta diversity in malignant thyroid tumors than benign nodules, in blood and tumor.

This clone came up many times. Its antigen is still unknown. CDR1 and CDR2 from the germline V gene are LNHDA and SQIVND (reference sequence). This CDR3 is 16 amino acids long. Germline trimming cut 6 bases from V and 8 bases from J; bases unmatched to any gene: 15. Each patient went into thyroid surgery without having received any treatment. TCRdb re-analyzed the PCR reads using MiXCR. There are approximately 28,000 clones in the sample; around 25% occur only once, and roughly 15% lies in the top ten. The specimen sequenced was blood. The receptor comes from a female donor with papillary thyroid cancer or a benign thyroid nodule (not recorded which). Some clones in this sample may be carry-over from other donors' samples. The chain combines TRBV19 with TRBJ1-4; 7 nucleotides agree with TRBD1. The CDR3: CASSFRTGPKREKLFF. In DNA form, the CDR3 reads TGTGCCAGTAGCTTCAGGACAGGTCCCAAGAGGGAAAAACTGTTTTTT.